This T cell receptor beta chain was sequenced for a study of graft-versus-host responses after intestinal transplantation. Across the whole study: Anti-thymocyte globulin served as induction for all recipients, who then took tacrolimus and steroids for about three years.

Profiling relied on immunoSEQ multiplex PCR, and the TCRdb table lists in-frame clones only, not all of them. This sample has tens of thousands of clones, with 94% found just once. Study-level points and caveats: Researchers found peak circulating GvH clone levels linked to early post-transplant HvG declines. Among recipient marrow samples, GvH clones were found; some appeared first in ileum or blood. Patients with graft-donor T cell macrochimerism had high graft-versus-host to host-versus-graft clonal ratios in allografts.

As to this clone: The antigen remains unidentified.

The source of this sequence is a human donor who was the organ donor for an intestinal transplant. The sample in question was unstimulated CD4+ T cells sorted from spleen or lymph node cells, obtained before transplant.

The CDR3 reads CASSQDRFAPYNEQFF. As DNA, the CDR3 is TGCGCCAGCAGCCAAGATAGGTTCGCCCCTTACAATGAGCAGTTCTTC. This chain joins TRBV4-3 and TRBJ2-1, with unresolved D. CDR1 is LGHNA, CDR2 YSLEER, per germline. V lost 0 bases and J lost 4, with 13 bases in between. The length of the CDR3 is 16 residues.